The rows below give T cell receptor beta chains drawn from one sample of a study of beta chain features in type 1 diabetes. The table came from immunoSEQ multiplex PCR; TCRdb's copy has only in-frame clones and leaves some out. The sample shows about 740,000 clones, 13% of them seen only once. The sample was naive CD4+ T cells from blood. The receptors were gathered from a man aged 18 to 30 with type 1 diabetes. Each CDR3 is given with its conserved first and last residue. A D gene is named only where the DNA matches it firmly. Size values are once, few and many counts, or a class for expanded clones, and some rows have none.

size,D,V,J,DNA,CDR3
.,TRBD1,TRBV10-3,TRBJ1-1,TGTGCCATCAGTGAGTCGTTAGGACAGGGTCGCACTGAAGCTTTCTTT,CAISESLGQGRTEAFF
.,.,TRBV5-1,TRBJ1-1,TGCGCCAGCAGCTTGGTGCAGGGAAGGGTAGATGCTTTCTTT,CASSLVQGRVDAFF
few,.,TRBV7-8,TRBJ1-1,TGTGCCAGCAGACGAGACATGACTGAAGCTTTCTTT,CASRRDMTEAFF
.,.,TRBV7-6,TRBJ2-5,TGTGCCAGCAGCCGCGATCGAGAGACCCAGTACTTC,CASSRDRETQYF
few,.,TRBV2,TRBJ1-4,TGTGCCAGCAGGCTCTACGGGATGACTAATGAAAAACTGTTTTTT,CASRLYGMTNEKLFF
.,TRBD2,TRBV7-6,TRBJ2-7,TGTGCCAGCAGCTTCCTAGCGGGGAACTATAACGAGCAGTACTTC,CASSFLAGNYNEQYF
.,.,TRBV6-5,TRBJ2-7,TGTGCCAGCAGTTACTATGGACCATCCTACGAGCAGTACTTC,CASSYYGPSYEQYF
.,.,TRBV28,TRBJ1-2,TGTGCCAGCAGTGAAAAATATGGCTACACCTTC,CASSEKYGYTF
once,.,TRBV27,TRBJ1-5,TGTGCCAGCAGTTTGGCGGCTGGGGTTAATCAGCCCCAGCATTTT,CASSLAAGVNQPQHF
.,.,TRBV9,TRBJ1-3,TGTGCCAGCAGCCCCCGCGCCGGGGCCTCTGGAAACACCATATATTTT,CASSPRAGASGNTIYF
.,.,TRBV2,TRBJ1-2,TGTGCCAGCAGTCGCCAGGGGCAAGGCTATGGCTACACCTTC,CASSRQGQGYGYTF
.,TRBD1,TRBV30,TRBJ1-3,TGTGCCTGGAGTAAGTGGGACAGCTCTGGAAACACCATATATTTT,CAWSKWDSSGNTIYF
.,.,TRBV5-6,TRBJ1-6,TGTGCCAGCAGCCCACAGGGAAATAATTCACCCCTCCACTTT,CASSPQGNNSPLHF
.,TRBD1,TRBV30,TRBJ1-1,TGTGCCTGGAACCGGGGGACAGAACTGAAGGGTTTCTTT,CAWNRGTELKGFF
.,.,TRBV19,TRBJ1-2,TGTGCCAGTAGTATAGTTGGCATTCACTATGGCTACACCTTC,CASSIVGIHYGYTF
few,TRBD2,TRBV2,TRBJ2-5,TGTGCCCGGGAGGTAGGGGAGACCCAGTACTTC,CAREVGETQYF
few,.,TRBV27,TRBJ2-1,TGTGCCAGCACCAGCCAGGGACTCACAAACAATGAGCAGTTCTTC,CASTSQGLTNNEQFF
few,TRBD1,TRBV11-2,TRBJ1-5,TGTGCCAGCAGCTTAGTCGGGACAGGGGGCTCGCAGCCCCAGCATTTT,CASSLVGTGGSQPQHF
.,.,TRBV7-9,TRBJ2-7,TGTGCCAGCAGCTTAGTCCCTCGGCAGGGAGCCTACGAGCAGTACTTC,CASSLVPRQGAYEQYF
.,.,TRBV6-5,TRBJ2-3,TGTGCCAGCAGTCCGGGACTTTCTGTTACGCAGTATTTT,CASSPGLSVTQYF
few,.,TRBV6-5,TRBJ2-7,TGTGCCAGCATCTCCCGGTGGGGTCTCCCCTACGAGCAGTACTTC,CASISRWGLPYEQYF
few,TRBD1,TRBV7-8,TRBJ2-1,TGTGCCAGCAGCTTAAAGCGGGACAGGGGGAATGAGCAGTTCTTC,CASSLKRDRGNEQFF
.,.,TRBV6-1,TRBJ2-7,TGTGCCAGCTCAACTAAAGGGCAGGGTAACTACGAGCAGTACTTC,CASSTKGQGNYEQYF
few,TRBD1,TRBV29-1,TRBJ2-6,TGCAGCGTCCTCGACAGGGGTCGCTCTGGGGCCAACGTCCTGACTTTC,CSVLDRGRSGANVLTF
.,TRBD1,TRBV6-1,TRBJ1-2,TGTGCCAGCAGTGTGGGACAGGAAAACTATGGCTACACCTTC,CASSVGQENYGYTF
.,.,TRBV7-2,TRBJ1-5,TGTGCCAGCACCCCGGGACCTCATCAGCCCCAGCATTTT,CASTPGPHQPQHF
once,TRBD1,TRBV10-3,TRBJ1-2,TGTGCCATCAGTGAGTTCGCAGGGGGCGCCGGCTACACCTTC,CAISEFAGGAGYTF
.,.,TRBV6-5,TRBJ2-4,TGTGCCAGCAGTTACCAAGGGTTAGCCAAAAACATTCAGTACTTC,CASSYQGLAKNIQYF
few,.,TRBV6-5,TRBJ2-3,TGTGCCAGCAGTTCCACGACAGGTTCGGGTACGCAGTATTTT,CASSSTTGSGTQYF
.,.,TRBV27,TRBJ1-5,TGTGCCAGCAGTCCAAGGGGGATGGGGCGCAATCAGCCCCAGCATTTT,CASSPRGMGRNQPQHF
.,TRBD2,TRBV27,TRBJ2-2,TGTGCCAGCAGTCCCTTCGGACTAGCGGGGGGACCGAACACCGGGGAGCTGTTTTTT,CASSPFGLAGGPNTGELFF
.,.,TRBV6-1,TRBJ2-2,TGTGCCAGCAGTGAATCTCTGGGACCGACCGGGGAGCTGTTTTTT,CASSESLGPTGELFF